This T cell receptor beta chain came from a study of PD-1 blockade in classical Hodgkin lymphoma. Study-level background: Intravenous infusions of nivolumab 3 mg/kg reached patients every 2 weeks.

Study results and caveats: With CD4+ cells, TCR diversity rose significantly by C4D1, but not with CD8+ cells. At baseline, newly diagnosed patients reportedly showed less TCR diversity than healthy donors. Diversity similar to that of newly diagnosed patients was seen at baseline in complete responders.

Per the germline V gene, CDR1 is SEHNR and CDR2 is FQNEAQ (reference sequence). The CDR3 spans 14 residues. Trimming took 0 bases from V and 4 from J; bases not matched to a gene: 2. Time point in this sample: cycle 4 day 1 (C4D1), after more than five weeks of nivolumab. No patient escaped relapse after autologous stem cell transplantation, and brentuximab vedotin exposure varied. This table comes from immunoSEQ multiplex PCR, and its TCRdb copy is limited to in-frame clones, with some not included. The sample includes 99,000 or so clones, more than 70% of them seen just once. As regards this clone: Its antigen is not known.

This sample comprised peripheral blood mononuclear cells (PBMCs), obtained before the fourth cycle of nivolumab. The source of this sequence is a human donor with classical Hodgkin lymphoma. This rearrangement joins TRBV7-9 to TRBJ1-2, with 7 bases aligning to TRBD1. CDR3 sequence: CASSLAGGGYGYTF. The CDR3 DNA reads TGTGCCAGCAGCTTAGCAGGGGGCGGCTATGGCTACACCTTC.